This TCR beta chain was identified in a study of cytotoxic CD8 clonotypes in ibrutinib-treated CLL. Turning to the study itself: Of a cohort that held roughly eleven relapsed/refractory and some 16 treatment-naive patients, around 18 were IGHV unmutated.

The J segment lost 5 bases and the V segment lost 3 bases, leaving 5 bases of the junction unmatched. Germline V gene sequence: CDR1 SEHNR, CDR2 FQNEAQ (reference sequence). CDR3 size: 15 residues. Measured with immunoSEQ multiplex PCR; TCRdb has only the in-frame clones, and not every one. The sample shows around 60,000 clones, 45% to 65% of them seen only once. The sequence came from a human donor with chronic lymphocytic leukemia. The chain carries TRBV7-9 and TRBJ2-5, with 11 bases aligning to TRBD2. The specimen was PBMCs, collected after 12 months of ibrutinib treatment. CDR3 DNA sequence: TGTGCCAGCAGCTTCGGTGGGACTAGCGGCGAGACCCAGTACTTC. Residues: CASSFGGTSGETQYF.